This T cell receptor beta chain derives from a study of graft-versus-host responses after intestinal transplantation. Background on the study: Once they had received anti-thymocyte globulin induction, all recipients took tacrolimus and steroids for approximately 3 years.

Whole-study results and caveats: Graft-donor T cell macrochimerism coincided with high graft-versus-host to host-versus-graft clonal ratios in allografts.

This clone was observed a handful of times. Only in-frame clones appear in the TCRdb table, and some are missing; sequencing was by immunoSEQ multiplex PCR. The sample includes 20,000 to 25,000 clones, 35% to 50% of them seen just once. V was clipped by 3 bases and J by 12 bases, with 12 bases between them. CDR1 and CDR2 (germline): MDHEN, SYDVKM. The CDR3 extends over 12 amino acids. Responder cells labeled with CFSE (around 200,000) were co-plated with irradiated stimulator cells labeled with violet dye (around 200,000). Both CD3+CD4+ and CD3+CD8+ responders that were proliferating and CFSE-low underwent sorting after the reaction.

This TCR was sampled from a human patient who received an intestinal transplant. The chain joins TRBV28 to TRBJ2-1, with D hard to call. Sequencing used alloreactive CD8+ T cells from a mixed lymphocyte reaction culture, obtained before intestinal transplant. The subset here: CFSE-low proliferating T cells sorted from approximately six-day pre-transplant mixed lymphocyte reaction (GvH or HvG direction). In nucleotides, the CDR3 is TGTGCCAGCAGTTTTCGACTTTGGGGGCAGTTCTTC. Its translation: CASSFRLWGQFF.